Below are 22 T cell receptor beta chains sequenced from a single sample in a study of molecular identifiers for immune sequencing clone quantification. TCRdb passed the PCR reads through MiXCR, listing each CDR3 protein once. The top ten clones hold 0.6% to 0.9% of a sample with hundreds of thousands of distinct CDR3 sequences, about 25% of them seen once. What was sequenced was naive CD8+ T cells from blood, with Jurkat cell RNA spiked in. Subset indicated: FACS-sorted CD8+CD4-CCR7+CD45RA+ naive T cells. The receptors were sampled from a human donor in good health. Some libraries in this study had Jurkat cell RNA spiked in.

Concerning this clonotype: This clone may be a read error of a much larger clone one base away. V usage is TRBV14 and J usage is TRBJ2-3; D uncertain. Trimming pared 5 bases from V and 1 base from J, leaving 13 bases between. From germline, CDR1 is SGHDN and CDR2 FVKESK. The CDR3 has 15 amino acids. The CDR3: CASSRVLVGTDTQYF. DNA for the CDR3: TGTGCCAGCAGCAGAGTGCTCGTTGGCACAGATACGCAGTATTTT.

In regard to this clonotype: A junction end diverges from the germline sequence, so it may reflect a read error. V gene TRBV6-5 combines with J gene TRBJ2-7; D not resolved. Per germline, CDR1 MNHEY and CDR2 SVGAGI. The CDR3 has 13 residues. CDR3 loop: CASSSTGGYEQNF. The CDR3, as DNA: TGTGCCAGCAGTTCGACCGGCGGCTACGAGCAGAACTTC.

This clonotype was seen many times. The chain recombines TRBV4-1 with TRBJ1-1; D is uncertain. The CDR3 runs to 15 residues. V was pared by 1 base and J by 2 bases, with 11 bases between. The germline V gene encodes CDR1 MGHRA and CDR2 YSYEKL. CDR3 sequence: CASSQVTQLNTEAFF. The CDR3 nucleotides are TGCGCCAGCAGCCAAGTTACACAATTAAACACTGAAGCTTTCTTT.

This chain links TRBV6-2 or TRBV6-3 with TRBJ2-7, with D unclear. The germline CDR1 and CDR2 sequences are MNHEY and SVGEGT. Trimming removed 0 bases from V and 6 bases from J, with 6 bases in between. The CDR3 spans 12 residues. CDR3 in amino acids: CASSYSDGEQYF. CDR3 bases: TGTGCCAGCAGTTACTCGGATGGCGAGCAGTACTTC.

The table lists this clonotype with many counts. The gene calls are TRBV28 and TRBJ2-7; D is perhaps TRBD1 or TRBD2 (6 bases each). CDR1 and CDR2 from the germline V gene are MDHEN and SYDVKM. V dropped 7 bases and J dropped 3 bases, with 16 bases sitting between them. CDR3 length equals 14 residues. In DNA form, the CDR3 reads TGTGCCAGCACGGGGGCCCGGGCCGGCTACGAGCAGTACTTC. This gives the protein CASTGARAGYEQYF.

Turning to this clonotype: One junction end disagrees with the germline gene, perhaps due to a read error. The CDR3 loop is CASSLGVTQTNQPQHF. The CDR3 region has the DNA TGTGCCAGCAGTTTAGGTGTTACTCAGACTAATCAGCCCCAGCATTTC. The V and J genes are TRBV12-3 or TRBV12-4 and TRBJ1-5, with no clear D. This CDR3 is built from 16 residues.

In the case of this clonotype: Being one base from a much bigger clone, this may be a read error. This sequence joins TRBV5-1 and TRBJ1-6, with a possible D match to TRBD1 (6 bases). From germline, CDR1 is SGHRS and CDR2 YFSETQ. The CDR3 consists of 15 residues. Between the trimmed V and J ends, which lost 7 bases and 5 bases, there was a span of 16 bases. In DNA form, the CDR3 reads TGCGCCAGCGGAGAATGGACAGAAGATAATTCACCCCTCCACTTT. Translated: CASGEWTEDNSPLHF.

This clonotype has more than one count but fewer than ten. This chain uses TRBV6-6 with TRBJ2-5; D perhaps matches TRBD1 (6 bases). This CDR3 comprises 16 residues. V gave up 0 bases and J gave up 2 bases, with 13 bases separating them. The V gene's germline CDR1 is MNHNY and CDR2 SVGAGI (reference sequence). The CDR3 DNA sequence: TGTGCCAGCAGTTACTCATCAAGGGGGATTCAAGAGACCCAGTACTTC. This translates into CASSYSSRGIQETQYF.

Details on this clonotype: Given a much more abundant clone one base away, this may be a read error. V usage is TRBV20-1 and J usage is TRBJ2-7, with D tentatively TRBD1 (6 bases). The CDR3 runs 13 residues. Germline-derived CDR1 and CDR2 are DFQATT and SNEGSKA (reference sequence). The CDR3 region has the DNA TGCAATGCCCGGGACACGGCTTCCTACGAGCAGTACTTC. Translated, it gives CNARDTASYEQYF.

This clonotype has a count of ten or more. The V and J genes are TRBV15 and TRBJ1-5; 10 bases fit TRBD1. The CDR3 runs to 15 residues. Germline CDR1 LNHNV, CDR2 YYDKDF (reference sequence). Unmatched junction bases numbered 5, after V lost 9 bases and J lost 0 bases. CDR3 sequence: CATGQGRYSNQPQHF. The CDR3 coding sequence is TGTGCCACGGGACAGGGGCGATATAGCAATCAGCCCCAGCATTTT.

The rearrangement uses TRBV6-7 and TRBJ1-4; D ambiguous. TRBV6-7 is classed as an ORF, of uncertain function. The CDR3 has 19 residues. V lost 2 bases and J lost 0, with 19 bases in between. DNA for the CDR3: TGTGCCAGCAGTTACGGCTTAGCAGCCTACCATTCAACTAATGAAAAACTGTTTTTT. Translating gives CASSYGLAAYHSTNEKLFF.

This clonotype was observed a handful of times. The chain is built from TRBV28 and TRBJ1-3; D is undetermined. The CDR3 has 15 residues. V was trimmed by 10 bases and J by 0 bases, leaving 16 bases between them. Germline CDR1 is MDHEN and CDR2 is SYDVKM. The CDR3 region is CATWELGSSGNTIYF. CDR3 in DNA: TGTGCCACGTGGGAATTGGGCAGCTCTGGAAACACCATATATTTT.

At least ten counts were recorded for this clonotype. The chain joins TRBV11-2 to TRBJ2-3, with TRBD2 matching over 10 bases. Germline loops: CDR1 SGHAT, CDR2 FQNNGV. The CDR3 contains 15 residues. V was clipped by 5 bases and J by 5 bases; unmatched bases: 7. The CDR3 is CASSPLAGVGDTQYF. For the CDR3, the DNA is TGTGCCAGCAGCCCGCTAGCGGGAGTTGGAGATACGCAGTATTTT. The variable domain in full, with the rest retrieved from reference TRBV11-2 and TRBJ2-3, is EAGVAQSPRYKIIEKRQSVAFWCNPISGHATLYWYQQILGQGPKLLIQFQNNGVVDDSQLPKDRFSAERLKGVDSTLKIQPAKLEDSAVYLCASSPLAGVGDTQYFGPGTRLTVL.

Concerning this clonotype: A read error may explain this, as a much larger clone is one base away. V and J are TRBV5-6 and TRBJ1-1; tentative D call: TRBD1 (5 bases). This CDR3 has 11 residues. Germline V gene sequence: CDR1 SGHDT, CDR2 YYEEEE. CDR3 sequence reads: CASSVLGHILF. In nucleotides, the CDR3 is TGTGCCAGCTCAGTCCTCGGACACATCCTCTTT.

This CDR3 is CASARRAGELFF. DNA for the CDR3: TGTGCTTCGGCCAGGCGAGCCGGGGAGCTGTTTTTT. The chain carries TRBV6-2 or TRBV6-3 and TRBJ2-2; unclear D gene. Germline V gene data show CDR1 as MNHEY and CDR2 as SVGEGT. The CDR3 contains 12 residues.

DNA of the CDR3: TGCAGCGCTCCGGGGGTCTGGGACACTGAAGCTTTCTTT. Its protein is CSAPGVWDTEAFF. The chain uses TRBV29-1 and TRBJ1-1; tentatively, D is TRBD1 (5 bases). Between the trimmed V and J ends, which lost 7 bases and 3 bases, there was a span of 15 bases. This CDR3 is 13 amino acids long. CDR1 is SQVTM and CDR2 is ANQGSEA in the germline V gene.

This clonotype has a count of ten or more. CDR3 region: CASRGRDAPNQPQHF. In DNA, the CDR3 is TGTGCCAGCAGGGGCCGGGACGCCCCGAATCAGCCCCAGCATTTT. The chain has TRBV28 and TRBJ1-5; a weak D match, TRBD1 (5 bases). The germline V gene has CDR1 MDHEN and CDR2 SYDVKM. The CDR3 contains 15 residues. The germline V and J ends were trimmed by 6 bases and 4 bases, with 16 bases remaining between them.

This clonotype was seen repeatedly, ten times or more. V and J are TRBV11-2 and TRBJ2-7; D is perhaps TRBD2 (5 bases). The germline gives CDR1 SGHAT, CDR2 FQNNGV. Trimming removed 4 bases at V and 0 bases at J, with 10 bases between. The length of the CDR3 is 14 residues. CDR3 region: CASSSARGSYEQYF. CDR3 nucleotides: TGTGCCAGCAGCTCAGCCCGGGGCTCCTACGAGCAGTACTTC.

The chain recombines TRBV7-9 with TRBJ2-3, with 8 positions matching TRBD2. V was pared by 0 bases and J by 6 bases, with 8 bases of the junction left unmatched. This CDR3 region has 16 residues. Germline lookup yields CDR1 SEHNR and CDR2 FQNEAQ (reference sequence). For the CDR3, the DNA is TGTGCCAGCAGCTTAGCGGCTAGCGGGCTCGGGGATACGCAGTATTTT. Its translation is CASSLAASGLGDTQYF. Drawing the rest from reference TRBV7-9 and TRBJ2-3, the complete variable domain is DTGVSQNPRHKITKRGQNVTFRCDPISEHNRLYWYRQTLGQGPEFLTYFQNEAQLEKSRLLSDRFSAERPKGSFSTLEIQRTEQGDSAMYLCASSLAASGLGDTQYFGPGTRLTVL.

This clonotype has at least ten counts. The V gene is TRBV3-1, the J gene TRBJ1-1; D ambiguous. The V gene lost 0 bases and the J gene lost 8 bases, with 10 bases spanning the gap. CDR3 length: 13 amino acids. The germline V gene has CDR1 LGHDT and CDR2 YNNKEL (reference sequence). The CDR3 coding sequence is TGTGCCAGCAGCCAAGATCACCACCCCGAAGCTTTCTTT. Amino acids: CASSQDHHPEAFF.

Details on this clonotype: Given a much more abundant clone one base away, this may be a read error. V and J are TRBV28 and TRBJ1-5, with a tentative D call TRBD1 (6 bases). Germline assignment: CDR1 MDHEN and CDR2 SYDVKM. The CDR3 extends over 15 amino acids. The CDR3 protein is CASSLERGGGQPQQF. CDR3 sequence (DNA): TGTGCCAGCAGTTTGGAGCGGGGCGGAGGACAGCCCCAGCAGTTT.

The chain links TRBV6-6 to TRBJ2-7, with 10 bases matching TRBD2. Germline V gene sequence: CDR1 MNHNY, CDR2 SVGAGI (reference sequence). The trim removed 6 bases at V and 0 bases at J, leaving 8 bases unmatched. This CDR3 has 16 residues. The CDR3, as DNA: TGTGCCAGCAGCATCCAACTAGCGGGGAGCTCCTACGAGCAGTACTTC. Its translation: CASSIQLAGSSYEQYF.